This TCR beta chain was captured by sequencing in a study of T cell changes during pregnancy in multiple sclerosis. The CDR3 runs 17 residues. CDR1 is SGHVS, CDR2 FNYEAQ, per germline. V dropped 3 bases and J dropped 2; count of bases not matched to a gene: 8. Only in-frame clones appear in the TCRdb table, and some are missing; sequencing was by immunoSEQ multiplex PCR. Of about 30,000 clones detected, about nine tenths appear once; the ten largest clones hold 6.2%. The TCR sequence derives from a female donor with multiple sclerosis, enrolled in a pregnancy study. The V call is TRBV7-6, the J call TRBJ1-4; 8 bases map to TRBD1. This specimen was CD8+ T cells from peripheral blood mononuclear cells, taken before pregnancy. CDR3 nucleotide sequence: TGTGCCAGCAGCTTGGAACAGGGGGGACGTACTAATGAAAAACTGTTTTTT. This translates into CASSLEQGGRTNEKLFF. Full variable domain (missing parts from reference TRBV7-6 and TRBJ1-4): GAGVSQSPRYKVTKRGQDVALRCDPISGHVSLYWYRQALGQGPEFLTYFNYEAQQDKSGLPNDRFSAERPEGSISTLTIQRTEQRDSAMYRCASSLEQGGRTNEKLFFGSGTQLSVL.